The T cell receptor (beta chain) under discussion was sequenced for a study of cytomegalovirus exposure and HLA in healthy donors. The primer mix had 60 Vbeta and 13 Jbeta primers. Clones were sequenced by immunoSEQ multiplex PCR, and TCRdb holds only the in-frame ones, with some missing. The sample records about 150,000 clones, around 72% being singletons. V was clipped by 6 bases and J by 7 bases; unmatched bases: 9. Germline V gene data show CDR1 as MNHEY and CDR2 as SVGAGI. The CDR3 spans 15 residues. The sequenced material came from PBMCs. The V call is TRBV6-5, the J call TRBJ2-3, with 11 nucleotides matching TRBD2. This receptor was taken from a middle-aged woman in good health and CMV-seropositive. DNA for the CDR3: TGTGCCAGCAGCCCCCTAGCGGGAGGTGGTAATACGCAGTATTTT. Its protein product is CASSPLAGGGNTQYF.